This entry concerns a single TCR beta chain. The sample belongs to a study of blood T cell repertoires in COVID-19. The wider study: The analysed material was cDNA or gDNA that came from T cells, B-cell-depleted T cells, or PBMCs.

TCRdb's table, derived via immunoSEQ multiplex PCR, lists solely in-frame clones and lacks some. The sample gives tens of thousands of clones, over 80% of which show up once; roughly 5% is in the top ten. This TCR was sampled from a middle-aged man with active COVID-19. Specimen: peripheral blood.

CDR3 nucleotide sequence: TGTGCCAGCAGTGAATCTTCTAGTTCCGTGGAGCAGTACTTC. It codes for CASSESSSSVEQYF. The rearrangement links TRBV2 to TRBJ2-7; D remains unclear. V lost 2 bases and J lost 7, with 15 bases in between. The CDR3 is made up of 14 amino acids. Germline assignment: CDR1 SNHLY and CDR2 FYNNEI. The whole variable domain, remainder taken from reference TRBV2 and TRBJ2-7, is EPEVTQTPSHQVTQMGQEVILRCVPISNHLYFYWYRQILGQKVEFLVSFYNNEISEKSEIFDDQFSVERPDGSNFTLKIRSTKLEDSAMYFCASSESSSSVEQYFGPGTRLTVT.